Described below is a single TCR beta chain sequence and its context. Its cognate antigen has yet to be identified. Base qualities are missing; no much larger clone stands one base away. V sheds 7 bases and J sheds 5 bases, leaving 8 bases between their ends. The germline V gene gives CDR1 as SGHTA and CDR2 as FQGNSA. The CDR3 measures 12 amino acids from cysteine to phenylalanine. The entry retains the CDR3 DNA only, 36 bases that are in frame from base 1. The immunoSEQ Assay, a bias-controlled multiplex PCR, was used to amplify TCRbeta CDR3 regions from genomic DNA. Turning to the authors' computational methods: Nucleated cell counts per sample were estimated from amplification of reference gene primers within the assay. To quantify the absolute abundance of each unique TCRbeta CDR3 rearrangement, sequence reads were collapsed and filtered. For each sample, productive Simpson clonality was calculated as the square root of Simpson's diversity index across productive rearrangements. The source is immuneACCESS, and TCRdb retained only in-frame sequences with V and J called. Part of the clones is not carried over; for the studies checked, unresolved V genes explain less than half of this, and the remainder is unexplained. That table supplies the V and J calls and clone size; D and trimming were determined from the DNA. The sample has about 100,000 clones on record, approximately 90% of them singletons. The ten largest make up approximately 2% of the sample.

Whole blood was collected in K2EDTA tubes by collaborating institutions according to the institutions' own protocols. For TCRbeta analysis, collaborators shipped samples as frozen whole blood, isolated PBMCs, or DNA extracted from either of those sample types. This specimen belongs to a study of blood T cell repertoires in COVID-19 (dated by TCRdb to the early 2020s). In the study overall: Samples covering the acute and convalescent phases of COVID-19 were provided by collaborators in the United States, Italy and Spain. The prospective study material was composed of cDNA or gDNA derived from T cells, B-cell-depleted T cells, or PBMCs. The dataset comprised deeply sampled blood TCRbeta repertoires from subjects exposed to, actively infected with, or recovered from COVID-19. The repertoires were made available in a free public database intended to serve as a resource for research on the immune response to SARS-CoV-2. Samples came from the ongoing ImmuneRACE study (first 160 participants) plus 1,254 subjects from 6 global collaborators. Nearly every sample came with metadata listing a de-identified subject ID, COVID-19 status, age in years and sex. HLA class I and class II types, where available, came from metadata supplied by the sample provider rather than from assay-based typing.

Study-level results and caveats: The quantity of clinical and demographic metadata differed by source and by participant and was supplied without curation.

This receptor chain uses TRBV7-2 and TRBJ2-2; D gene: possibly TRBD2, on 5 matching bases. The material sequenced was peripheral blood. This clonotype originated in a man aged 50 or older with active COVID-19. The CDR3 reads as follows: CASTWETGELFF. The DNA is TGTGCCAGCACCTGGGAGACCGGGGAGCTGTTTTTT.